This TCR beta chain was obtained from a study of cytomegalovirus exposure and HLA in healthy donors. Study findings and constraints: Beyond CMV serostatus, there was no information to go on about immune exposure. Apparent HLA restriction characterized most CMV-associated TCR beta chains in a later analysis.

With 60 Vbeta and 13 Jbeta primers, the PCR was carried out. Source study methods: Roughly 76 million unique TCR beta chains, 10 million to 13 million of them shared, were counted by a later analysis. Repertoires were generated with immunoSEQ multiplex PCR, while TCRdb's copy carries only in-frame clones and drops some. The V and J calls and clone size come from that table; D and trimming were worked out from the DNA. The table lists 150,000 to 200,000 clones, around 85% of them singletons. About this clone itself: Antigen: not known.

In nominal health when sampled, donors likely had unrecorded immune exposures nonetheless. The CDR3 runs to 17 residues. Germline loops: CDR1 SEHNR, CDR2 FQNEAQ (reference sequence). With V trimmed by 7 bases and J by 4 bases, 14 bases remained unmatched. V gene TRBV7-9 combines with J gene TRBJ2-5; 11 bases line up with TRBD1. The TCR comes from a man aged 18 to 29 in good health and CMV-seropositive. The sequencing sample was made of PBMCs. DNA of the CDR3: TGTGCCAGCACCCCTGCCGGGACAGGGGGATTTGGAGAGACCCAGTACTTC. Protein product: CASTPAGTGGFGETQYF.